The clone carrying this T cell receptor (beta chain) has at least ten counts. Its target is unknown. This entry comes from a study of response to subunit inactivated influenza vaccine. Study observations and caveats: Authors suggested seasonal influenza vaccinations each recruit few new T cells.

The CDR3 is 14 residues long. Germline CDR1 reads MNHNS; CDR2 reads SASEGT. V was clipped by 4 bases and J by 8 bases; unmatched bases: 4. TCRdb analysed the RT-PCR reads with MiXCR anew, one entry per CDR3 protein. In the table there are more than 700,000 distinct CDR3 sequences, 21% of which are singletons. The source is a man in his fifties or sixties who received an inactivated influenza vaccine. The source material was PBMCs from blood, sampled less than 6 days after vaccination. V gene TRBV6-1 combines with J gene TRBJ2-1; 11 nucleotides match TRBD1. The CDR3 reads CASSVDRGPDEQFF. CDR3 bases: TGTGCCAGCAGTGTGGACAGGGGGCCTGATGAGCAGTTCTTC.